This T cell receptor (beta chain) appears in the sequencing data of a study of blood T cell repertoires in COVID-19. Losses at the gene ends were 6 bases for V and 5 bases for J; bases not matched to a gene: 7. The germline V gene has CDR1 KGHSH and CDR2 LQKENI. This CDR3 has 14 amino acids. This clone was seen only once. In the source study's methods: Amplification of reference gene primers was used by the study to estimate nucleated cell counts. Profiling relied on immunoSEQ multiplex PCR, and the TCRdb table lists in-frame clones only, not all of them. For V, J and clone size, that table is used; D and trimming come from the DNA. The sample holds under 200,000 clones, more than 65% seen once.

Input material: PBMCs or T cells enriched from blood (not recorded which). The chain couples TRBV18 to TRBJ1-1; TRBD1 agrees at 9 bases. The TCR sequence derives from a man between 60 and 75 years old who had recovered from COVID-19. This chain's CDR3 is CASSGGQGWTEAFF. The CDR3 DNA sequence: TGTGCCAGCTCGGGGGGACAGGGTTGGACTGAAGCTTTCTTT.